The clone carrying this T cell receptor (beta chain) was picked up one time. This record belongs to a study of shared clonotypes between healthy human individuals. V shed 5 bases, J shed 7 bases, and the junction held 6 bases outside the gene matches. CDR3 length: 13 residues. Looked up from germline, CDR1 is LNHDA and CDR2 is SQIVND (reference sequence). The data were produced by immunoSEQ multiplex PCR, yet TCRdb's version contains in-frame clones alone and is incomplete. Here the sample spans 2 million to 2.5 million clones, about 92% being singletons. The sequencing sample was made of naive CD4+ T cells from PBMCs. Indicated subset: CD45RA+ positively selected. The V gene is TRBV19, the J gene TRBJ1-2; 8 bases fit TRBD1. The sequence derives from a man aged 18 to 35 in good health. Some clones in this sample may be carry-over from other donors' samples. The CDR3 nucleotides read TGTGCCAGTAGTCTTTGGACAGGGTCTGGCTACACCTTC. It encodes CASSLWTGSGYTF. Supplemented by reference TRBV19 and TRBJ1-2, the full variable domain reads DGGITQSPKYLFRKEGQNVTLSCEQNLNHDAMYWYRQDPGQGLRLIYYSQIVNDFQKGDIAEGYSVSREKKESFPLTVTSAQKNPTAFYLCASSLWTGSGYTFGSGTRLTVV.